These 27 T cell receptor beta chains were all obtained from the same sample, sequenced in a study of T-cell memory formation after mild COVID-19. TCRdb re-called the 5' RACE reads with MiXCR, one entry per CDR3 protein. The data hold under 400,000 distinct CDR3 sequences, with around 21% observed a single time. Input material: PBMCs or a T cell subset sorted from them (not recorded which). Receptor source: an adult woman who had mild COVID-19 (a few samples of this study predate the infection). Cell type and time point are not known.

This chain connects TRBV20-1 to TRBJ1-1, with D uncertain. V lost 6 bases, J lost 10 bases, and 15 bases lay in between. Germline values: CDR1 DFQATT, CDR2 SNEGSKA (reference sequence). The CDR3 runs 11 residues. As DNA, the CDR3 is TGCAGTGCAGCTTCCAAGGGCTTAGCTTTCTTT. Translated, it gives CSAASKGLAFF.

The V and J genes are TRBV7-2 and TRBJ1-5; no firm D call. The CDR3 contains 16 residues. The germline gives CDR1 SGHTA, CDR2 FQGNSA. The V end was cut by 2 bases, the J end by 7 bases, with 18 bases between. The CDR3 protein is CASSLTSEVSTQPQHF. The CDR3 DNA is TGTGCCAGCAGCTTAACGTCGGAAGTTTCGACCCAGCCCCAGCATTTT. Variable domain in full (rest from reference TRBV7-2 and TRBJ1-5): GAGVSQSPSNKVTEKGKDVELRCDPISGHTALYWYRQSLGQGLEFLIYFQGNSAPDKSGLPSDRFSAERTGGSVSTLTIQRTQQEDSAVYLCASSLTSEVSTQPQHFGDGTRLSIL.

This clonotype was detected only a few times. The CDR3 DNA reads TGTGCCAGCTCACCACCGGTTGACCTAAGACGGAACACTGAAGCTTTCTTT. Its translation: CASSPPVDLRRNTEAFF. The chain combines TRBV18 with TRBJ1-1, with no clear D. The V gene's germline CDR1 is KGHSH and CDR2 LQKENI. The CDR3 extends over 17 amino acids. V dropped 0 bases and J dropped 1 base, with 15 bases sitting between them.

This clonotype was seen more than once but under ten times. The chain combines TRBV7-2 with TRBJ2-7, with TRBD1 identical over 9 bases. The length of the CDR3 is 18 residues. Germline CDR1 reads SGHTA; CDR2 reads FQGNSA. With V trimmed by 1 base and J by 4 bases, 14 bases remained unmatched. In DNA, the CDR3 is TGTGCCAGCAGCTTAGAGGGACAGGGAAGGAAGGAGAGATACGAGCAGTACTTC. Its protein is CASSLEGQGRKERYEQYF.

This chain links TRBV12-3 or TRBV12-4 with TRBJ2-1, with a tentative D call TRBD1 (6 bases). The germline V and J ends were trimmed by 8 bases and 0 bases, with 14 bases remaining between them. The CDR3 is 15 amino acids. In nucleotides, the CDR3 is TGTGCCAGCGCGCAGGGGTCGAGCTCCTACAATGAGCAGTTCTTC. It codes for CASAQGSSSYNEQFF.

This clonotype was observed a few times. The J gene is TRBJ1-3, the V gene TRBV6-1; TRBD1 matches at 7 bases. V shed 3 bases and J 1 base; nucleotides not matched to a gene: 3. Germline lookup yields CDR1 MNHNS and CDR2 SASEGT. This CDR3 is 15 amino acids long. The CDR3 protein is CASSEATGSGNTIYF. The CDR3 DNA follows: TGTGCCAGCAGTGAGGCGACAGGGTCTGGAAACACCATATATTTT.

This clonotype has just a few counts. V gene TRBV5-1 combines with J gene TRBJ2-2; either TRBD1 or TRBD2 may fit D (5 bases each). V gave up 2 bases and J gave up 2 bases, with 16 bases separating them. The CDR3 extends over 17 amino acids. Germline CDR1 SGHRS, CDR2 YFSETQ. This CDR3 is CASSLEGQRFNTGELFF. CDR3 nucleotide sequence: TGCGCCAGCAGCTTAGAGGGGCAGCGCTTTAACACCGGGGAGCTGTTTTTT. The variable domain in full, completed from reference TRBV5-1 and TRBJ2-2, reads KAGVTQTPRYLIKTRGQQVTLSCSPISGHRSVSWYQQTPGQGLQFLFEYFSETQRNKGNFPGRFSGRQFSNSRSEMNVSTLELGDSALYLCASSLEGQRFNTGELFFGEGSRLTVL.

At least ten counts were recorded for this clonotype. The chain couples TRBV7-9 to TRBJ2-2; D remains ambiguous. This CDR3 has 15 amino acids. Deletions cut 7 bases from V and 2 bases from J, with 14 bases between. From germline, CDR1 is SEHNR and CDR2 FQNEAQ (reference sequence). CDR3 sequence (DNA): TGTGCCAGCAACTCCGTCGTCCACAACACCGGGGAGCTGTTTTTT. This codes for CASNSVVHNTGELFF.

This clonotype was seen just once. The rearrangement joins TRBV20-1 to TRBJ1-2, with D perhaps TRBD1 (5 bases). V was clipped by 3 bases and J by 0 bases, with 14 bases between them. The CDR3 totals 15 residues. Per the germline V gene, CDR1 is DFQATT and CDR2 is SNEGSKA (reference sequence). CDR3 DNA: TGCAGTGCTAGGAAAGAAGTGACAGCTAACTATGGCTACACCTTC. Translated: CSARKEVTANYGYTF.

This chain uses TRBV20-1 with TRBJ1-5, with D possibly TRBD1 on 5 matching bases. V dropped 5 bases and J dropped 0 bases, with 17 bases sitting between them. This CDR3 is built from 16 residues. Germline-derived CDR1 and CDR2 are DFQATT and SNEGSKA (reference sequence). The CDR3 bases are TGCAGTGCTGTCACGGGGGGTATTTATAGCAATCAGCCCCAGCATTTT. It is translated as CSAVTGGIYSNQPQHF.

The chain recombines TRBV18 with TRBJ1-1; 7 bases fit TRBD1. This CDR3 has 13 amino acids. Looked up from germline, CDR1 is KGHSH and CDR2 is LQKENI. With 3 bases clipped from V and 6 bases from J, the junction kept 4 bases outside the gene matches. The CDR3 sequence is CASSPRGEAEAFF. CDR3 in DNA: TGTGCCAGCTCACCCAGGGGGGAAGCTGAAGCTTTCTTT.

The chain is built from TRBV7-9 and TRBJ2-2; D ambiguous. The CDR3 has 16 residues. V shed 6 bases and J shed 5 bases, with 19 bases lying between them. Germline CDR1 and CDR2: SEHNR and FQNEAQ (reference sequence). Written as DNA, the CDR3 is TGTGCCAGCAGGGAGAACGACCGGGTTACGACCGGGGAGCTGTTTTTT. This sequence encodes CASRENDRVTTGELFF.

This clonotype was counted a few times. V and J are TRBV20-1 and TRBJ2-1; TRBD2 might be the D (5 bases). The CDR3 length is 14 residues. CDR1 is DFQATT, CDR2 SNEGSKA, per germline (reference sequence). V lost 3 bases and J 4 bases, leaving 13 bases between the germline ends. CDR3 in DNA: TGCAGTGCTAGGAATTGGAGGCAGTACAATGAGCAGTTCTTC. Protein product: CSARNWRQYNEQFF.

The chain links TRBV7-9 to TRBJ2-3; weak D call: TRBD1 (6 bases). V was clipped by 5 bases and J by 0 bases, with 12 bases between them. The CDR3 sequence is 15 residues long. Germline V gene data show CDR1 as SEHNR and CDR2 as FQNEAQ (reference sequence). The CDR3 nucleotides read TGTGCCAGCAGCAGTCGGACAGCTAGCACAGATACGCAGTATTTT. Encoded protein: CASSSRTASTDTQYF.

The CDR3 sequence: CASSHTSGGYEQYF. In DNA, the CDR3 is TGTGCCAGCAGTCACACTAGCGGGGGCTACGAGCAGTACTTC. The rearrangement uses TRBV12-3 or TRBV12-4 and TRBJ2-7, with 11 bases matching TRBD2. Trimming took 5 bases from V and 3 from J; bases not matched to a gene: 3. The CDR3 contains 14 residues.

This chain connects TRBV2 to TRBJ2-1; the D gene is possibly TRBD2 (5 bases). Germline lookup yields CDR1 SNHLY and CDR2 FYNNEI. Trimming left V 5 bases short and J 8 bases short, with 16 bases between. The CDR3 covers 14 residues. CDR3 in amino acids: CASSPLALADEQFF. The CDR3 DNA follows: TGTGCCAGCAGTCCGCTTGCTCTAGCAGATGAGCAGTTCTTC.

This clonotype was recorded a few times. This sequence joins TRBV29-1 and TRBJ1-2; D perhaps matches TRBD1 (6 bases). The V and J ends lost 6 bases and 0 bases respectively, with 17 bases between them. This CDR3 is built from 15 residues. Germline CDR1 reads SQVTM; CDR2 reads ANQGSEA. For the CDR3, the DNA is TGCAGCGTGGGAGGGGGTGTGGAAGCTAACTATGGCTACACCTTC. It yields the protein CSVGGGVEANYGYTF.

The chain links TRBV7-3 to TRBJ2-1; TRBD2 agrees at 10 bases. The CDR3 contains 15 residues. The germline gives CDR1 SGHTA, CDR2 FQGTGA. Trimming removed 4 bases from V and 6 bases from J; junction bases left unmatched: 6. CDR3: CASSSIAGGSNEQFF. CDR3 bases: TGTGCCAGCAGCTCAATAGCGGGGGGTTCCAATGAGCAGTTCTTC.

The CDR3 region is CASSREYQETQYF. The CDR3 DNA reads TGCGCCAGCAGCCGGGAGTACCAAGAGACCCAGTACTTC. The V gene is TRBV4-3, the J gene TRBJ2-5, with a possible D match to TRBD2 (5 bases). CDR1 LGHNA and CDR2 YSLEER come from the germline V gene. Between the trimmed V and J ends, which lost 4 bases and 0 bases, there was a span of 6 bases. This CDR3 comprises 13 residues.

The chain couples TRBV10-3 to TRBJ1-5, with D tentatively TRBD1 (5 bases). Trimming removed 7 bases from V and 0 bases from J, with 13 bases in between. Germline V gene sequence: CDR1 ENHRY, CDR2 SYGVKD. The CDR3 runs to 15 residues. The CDR3 here is CAIKAGTYSNQPQHF. The CDR3, as DNA: TGTGCCATCAAGGCAGGGACCTATAGCAATCAGCCCCAGCATTTT.

In this sample, this clonotype turned up a few times. The chain couples TRBV24-1 to TRBJ2-2; perhaps TRBD1 as D (5 bases). This CDR3 contains 15 residues. Trimming left V 3 bases short and J 1 base short, with 8 bases between. In germline, CDR1 is KGHDR, CDR2 SFDVKD. CDR3 in amino acids: CATSDIGQNTGELFF. For the CDR3, the DNA is TGTGCCACCAGTGATATCGGACAGAACACCGGGGAGCTGTTTTTT.

A few counts support this clonotype. The V call is TRBV25-1, the J call TRBJ1-2; D might be TRBD1 (5 bases). V was pared by 2 bases and J by 7 bases, with 11 bases between. CDR1 is MGHDK, CDR2 SYGVNS, per germline. The CDR3 is 13 amino acids. Here the CDR3 reads CASSELQAGGYTF. The CDR3 DNA is TGTGCCAGCAGTGAACTACAGGCGGGTGGCTACACCTTC.

The chain carries TRBV12-3 or TRBV12-4 and TRBJ2-5; 8 bases map to TRBD2. Germline trimming cut 9 bases from V and 1 base from J; bases unmatched to any gene: 10. The CDR3 is 15 residues long. The CDR3 reads CASSPGGVGQETQYF. In nucleotides, the CDR3 is TGTGCCAGTTCTCCGGGAGGGGTCGGCCAAGAGACCCAGTACTTC.

The rearrangement uses TRBV3-1 and TRBJ2-7; D unclear. This CDR3 has 10 residues. Trimming stripped 1 base from V and 10 bases from J, with 5 bases between. CDR1 and CDR2 (germline): LGHDT, YNNKEL (reference sequence). The CDR3 region is CASSQGVQYF. CDR3 sequence (DNA): TGTGCCAGCAGCCAAGGGGTACAGTACTTC.

Only a few counts were recorded for this clonotype. This chain connects TRBV6-1 to TRBJ1-2; the match to TRBD1 covers 9 bases. Unmatched junction bases numbered 9, after V lost 4 bases and J lost 9 bases. This CDR3 has 14 residues. Germline CDR1 reads MNHNS; CDR2 reads SASEGT. The CDR3 DNA is TGTGCCAGCAGTGTTGGGACAGGGTTGGAGAGCTACACCTTC. Protein product: CASSVGTGLESYTF.

This clonotype was seen a few times. The chain recombines TRBV10-3 with TRBJ2-5; TRBD2 matches at 11 bases. There are 15 residues in the CDR3. Germline assignment: CDR1 ENHRY and CDR2 SYGVKD. V lost 2 bases and J lost 4; bases outside the gene matches: 3. Here the CDR3 DNA reads TGTGCCATCAGTGAGCTAGCGGGAGGCGGAGAGACCCAGTACTTC. It codes for CAISELAGGGETQYF.

The genes are TRBV2 and TRBJ2-1; 11 bases fit TRBD1. CDR1 SNHLY and CDR2 FYNNEI come from the germline V gene. V was clipped by 5 bases and J by 8 bases; unmatched bases: 14. The CDR3 runs 17 residues. Here the CDR3 reads CASSKTYGQGATDEQFF. The CDR3 DNA reads as TGTGCCAGCAGTAAAACCTACGGACAGGGGGCAACGGATGAGCAGTTCTTC.